This T cell receptor (beta chain) was identified during a study of shared clonotypes between healthy human individuals. Study background: CD4 naive and CD4 memory each took three plates per donor, while CD8 naive took two and CD8 memory one. Findings of the study overall: The naive CD4 repertoires of a few donors were compared, and approximately 4.5% of clonotypes were shared. Tissues were not sampled, only blood, and their repertoires likely differ.

Naive CD8 cells were CD45RO-negative, positively selected for CCR7, excluding terminally differentiated effector memory CD45RA+ cells. Authors' processing steps: ImmunoSEQ gave junction-only sequences without quality scores, so filtering differed. The assay was immunoSEQ multiplex PCR, and TCRdb's table has in-frame clones only and misses some. V and J calls and clone size come straight from that table; D and trimming were deduced from the DNA. The table lists 1.5 million to 2.5 million clones, about 95% of them singletons, with around 1.2% in the top ten. Notes on this clone: Antigen specificity is unknown.

Germline V gene sequence: CDR1 MNHEY, CDR2 SMNVEV (reference sequence). The CDR3 consists of 16 residues. Unmatched junction bases numbered 5, after V lost 2 bases and J lost 1 base. The TCR originated in a man aged 18 to 29 in good health. Source material: naive CD8+ T cells sorted from blood. The genes are TRBV27 and TRBJ2-3; 8 bases map to TRBD2. CDR3 DNA sequence: TGTGCCAGCAGTTTAATACCAGCGGGGGGCACAGATACGCAGTATTTT. Residues: CASSLIPAGGTDTQYF.